The rows below give T cell receptor beta chains drawn from one sample of a study of shared clonotypes between healthy human individuals. Assay: immunoSEQ multiplex PCR; the TCRdb copy retains only in-frame clones and omits some. This sample has about 680,000 clones, with just over 90% found just once. Material: naive CD8+ T cells sorted from blood. The receptors were gathered from a man aged 25 to 40 in good health. Each CDR3 is given with its conserved first and last residue. D genes are given only for firm matches.

J	V	D	CDR3	DNA
TRBJ1-3	TRBV7-3	NA	CASSLDSSGNTIYF	TGTGCCAGCAGCCTTGACAGCTCTGGAAACACCATATATTTT
TRBJ2-3	TRBV7-9	NA	CASFRVGTDTQYF	TGTGCCAGCTTCAGGGTGGGCACAGATACGCAGTATTTT
TRBJ2-7	TRBV5-5	TRBD1	CASSLVDRDSYEQYF	TGTGCCAGCAGCTTGGTGGACAGGGACTCCTACGAGCAGTACTTC
TRBJ2-6	TRBV4-1	TRBD2	CASSQLGPGGGRANVLTF	TGCGCCAGCAGCCAATTAGGGCCAGGCGGGGGGAGGGCCAACGTCCTGACTTTC
TRBJ1-2	TRBV5-3	TRBD1	CARSYKRTGQNGYTF	TGTGCCAGAAGCTACAAAAGGACGGGACAGAATGGCTACACCTTC
TRBJ2-7	TRBV30	TRBD1	CAWVGQGYEQYF	TGTGCCTGGGTCGGACAGGGGTACGAGCAGTACTTC
TRBJ2-5	TRBV28	TRBD2	CASSLGAGGEETQYF	TGTGCCAGCAGTTTAGGGGCGGGAGGGGAGGAGACCCAGTACTTC
TRBJ1-2	TRBV29-1	NA	CSVERATNYGYTF	TGCAGCGTTGAGCGCGCCACTAACTATGGCTACACCTTC
TRBJ2-1	TRBV6-1	NA	CASNTGWSVDEQFF	TGTGCCAGCAACACAGGGTGGAGCGTTGATGAGCAGTTCTTC
TRBJ2-6	TRBV27	NA	CASSSQRSGANVLTF	TGTGCCAGCAGTTCCCAGAGGTCTGGGGCCAACGTCCTGACTTTC
TRBJ2-7	TRBV5-6	NA	CASSLRESPLYEQYF	TGTGCCAGCAGCCTACGGGAGTCCCCCCTCTACGAGCAGTACTTC
TRBJ2-1	TRBV11-3	NA	CASSLGTYNEQFF	TGTGCCAGCAGCTTGGGAACATACAATGAGCAGTTCTTC